These T cell receptor beta chains were read from a single sample in a study of cytomegalovirus exposure and HLA in healthy donors. The data were produced by immunoSEQ multiplex PCR, yet TCRdb's version contains in-frame clones alone and is incomplete. The sample lists 180,000 or so clones, approximately 78% occurring once. Material: PBMCs. These receptors all come from a woman aged 45-65 years in good health and CMV-seropositive. CDR3s include the opening cysteine and the closing phenylalanine or tryptophan. D genes are given only for firm matches. The listing skips clone size in some rows; elsewhere it reads once, few, many or a size class.

j_call clone_size d_call v_call cdr3_aa cdr3_nt
TRBJ2-5 few NA TRBV19 CASSLGVRRVETQYF TGTGCCAGTAGTTTAGGTGTAAGGCGGGTCGAGACCCAGTACTTC
TRBJ1-5 NA TRBD1 TRBV7-2 CASSSTGGGYQPQHF TGTGCCAGCAGCTCTACAGGGGGCGGTTATCAGCCCCAGCATTTT
TRBJ1-2 NA TRBD1 TRBV2 CASGQNRGPSYGYTF TGTGCCAGCGGCCAGAACAGGGGGCCCTCGTATGGCTACACCTTC
TRBJ1-2 NA TRBD1 TRBV2 CASRAGTGWYGYTF TGTGCCAGCAGAGCCGGGACAGGCTGGTATGGCTACACCTTC
TRBJ1-1 NA NA TRBV25-1 CASSAQGNTEAFF TGTGCCAGCAGTGCGCAGGGGAACACTGAAGCTTTCTTT
TRBJ2-5 NA TRBD2 TRBV5-1 CASSLSSGAQETQYF TGCGCCAGCAGCTTGTCTAGCGGGGCTCAAGAGACCCAGTACTTC
TRBJ2-1 few TRBD1 TRBV7-9 CASSGQEDNEQFF TGTGCCAGCAGTGGACAGGAGGACAATGAGCAGTTCTTC
TRBJ2-5 NA TRBD1 TRBV28 CASSPPDRPETQYF TGTGCCAGCAGTCCCCCGGACAGGCCAGAGACCCAGTACTTC
TRBJ2-2 NA TRBD1 TRBV11-2 CASSYLTGAGELFF TGTGCCAGCAGCTACCTCACAGGGGCCGGGGAGCTGTTTTTT
TRBJ1-5 NA NA TRBV19 CASSKQGRGNQPQHF TGTGCCAGTAGTAAACAGGGTAGAGGCAATCAGCCCCAGCATTTT
TRBJ1-1 NA NA TRBV6-5 CASSYGFQGGTEAFF TGTGCCAGCAGTTACGGGTTCCAGGGAGGAACTGAAGCTTTCTTT
TRBJ2-1 NA TRBD2 TRBV7-6 CASSQFSGSSYNEQFF TGTGCCAGCAGCCAATTTAGCGGGAGCTCCTACAATGAGCAGTTCTTC
TRBJ1-1 NA NA TRBV5-1 CASSLGGGALYTEAFF TGCGCCAGCAGCTTGGGAGGTGGGGCCCTTTACACTGAAGCTTTCTTT
TRBJ2-1 NA NA TRBV10-1 CASSEQQGSRYNEQFF TGCGCCAGCAGTGAACAACAGGGATCGCGTTACAATGAGCAGTTCTTC
TRBJ1-5 NA NA TRBV6-1 CASSLASGPQHF TGTGCCAGCAGTCTCGCCTCCGGGCCCCAGCATTTT
TRBJ2-3 NA NA TRBV2 CASSRDLGDTQYF TGTGCCAGCAGCCGGGATTTGGGAGATACGCAGTATTTT
TRBJ2-2 NA TRBD2 TRBV27 CASRPSGANTGELFF TGTGCCAGCAGACCAAGCGGGGCTAATACCGGGGAGCTGTTTTTT